This TCR beta chain originates from a study of quantifying T cell responses using KT2 cells. Looking at the study overall: RNA was reverse transcribed with TCR alpha and beta constant-region primers. The T4 ligation step was estimated to exceed 8% efficiency under optimum conditions. A predetermined fluorescence threshold ended the second PCR, run as a qPCR.

Findings of the study overall: The number of KT2 alpha and beta sequences was a linear function of input KT2 cells.

An oligo carrying a UMI was ligated to the cDNA 3' end. An equimolar mix of RC1.1 and RC1.2 primed the beta chain across TRBC1 and TRBC2. MiXCR, applied by TCRdb to the UMI-ligation and nested PCR reads, yields one record per CDR3 protein. This sample has over 55,000 distinct CDR3 sequences, with roughly an eighth found just once. KT2 cells were mixed with fixed PBMC numbers at varying ratios. Per the germline V gene, CDR1 is MNHEY and CDR2 is SMNVEV (reference sequence). The CDR3 has 15 amino acids. Trimming took 8 bases from V and 1 from J, leaving 15 bases between them. Concerning this clonotype: Its antigen is undetermined.

The specimen sequenced was PBMCs spiked with cells of the T cell clone KT2. The clonotype originates from a human donor. The V and J genes are TRBV27 and TRBJ1-5; D is unclear. For the CDR3, the DNA is TGTGCCAGCTCTACCATTAAGGAGAGCAATCAGCCCCAGCATTTT. It encodes CASSTIKESNQPQHF.